These 4 T cell receptor beta chains originate from one sample sequenced in a study of read filtering for tumor transcriptome and immune sequencing. From about 400 ng of RNA, a library with molecular barcoded alpha/delta and beta/gamma adaptors was made. TCRdb called the reads again in MiXCR, with one record for every CDR3 protein. The profile shows approximately 520 distinct CDR3 sequences, about four fifths of them singletons. Sequencing was performed on a population of CD138-negative cells sorted from bone marrow. The receptors were gathered from a donor at least 40 years old with multiple myeloma. This table probably holds off-target reads from a library built for another chain.

CDR3 sequence reads: CASSFLTGGGEQYF. The CDR3 DNA reads TGTGCCAGCAGCTTTCTAACAGGGGGAGGCGAGCAGTACTTC. V and J are TRBV7-9 and TRBJ2-7; 8 bases map to TRBD1. This CDR3 spans 14 amino acids. V shed 3 bases, J shed 6 bases, and the junction held 7 bases outside the gene matches. The germline CDR1 and CDR2 sequences are SEHNR and FQNEAQ (reference sequence).

The chain uses TRBV25-1 and TRBJ2-7, with D tentatively TRBD1 (5 bases). V lost 9 bases, J lost 5 bases, and 17 bases lay in between. CDR1 MGHDK and CDR2 SYGVNS come from the germline V gene. The CDR3 is 13 residues long. CDR3 sequence reads: CASSLRGTHEQYF. Here the CDR3 DNA reads TGTGCCAGTTCTCTTAGGGGTACGCACGAGCAGTACTTC.

The rearrangement links TRBV30 to TRBJ2-7, with D unresolved. Trimming cost V 1 base and J 3 bases, with 4 bases left between them. Germline V gene lookup returns CDR1 GTSNPN and CDR2 SVGIG (reference sequence). This CDR3 region has 11 residues. This CDR3 reads CAWSGSYEQYF. CDR3 nucleotides: TGTGCCTGGAGTGGGAGCTACGAGCAGTACTTC.

This chain joins TRBV9 and TRBJ2-1, with D possibly TRBD2 on 6 matching bases. Trimming removed 9 bases at V and 3 bases at J, with 19 bases between. This CDR3 is built from 15 residues. Germline V gene data show CDR1 as SGDLS and CDR2 as YYNGEE. The CDR3 loop reads CATKMDYRSYNEQFF. The DNA of the CDR3 is TGTGCCACGAAGATGGACTACCGAAGCTACAATGAGCAGTTCTTC.